The rows below give T cell receptor beta chains drawn from one sample of a study of T cell responses to AZD1222 COVID-19 vaccine. Clones were read by immunoSEQ multiplex PCR, and TCRdb kept only the in-frame ones, dropping some. The sample has around 130,000 clones; 90% to 95% are singletons. Here the sequenced sample was peripheral blood, taken on day 0 of AZD1222 vaccination. The receptors were gathered from an adult in good health. Each CDR3 is given with its conserved first and last residue. A D gene is named only where the DNA matches it firmly. The listing skips clone size in some rows; elsewhere it reads once, few, many or a size class.

CDR3: CASSQDLQASVADEQYF
DNA: TGTGCCAGCAGCCAAGATTTACAGGCTAGCGTGGCGGACGAGCAGTACTTC
J: TRBJ2-7
V: TRBV3-1/TRBV3-2
D: NA
size: few

CDR3: CASSYSNLRSPYEQYF
DNA: TGTGCCAGCAGTTACTCGAATCTGCGGAGCCCCTACGAGCAGTACTTC
J: TRBJ2-7
V: TRBV6-5
D: NA
size: NA

CDR3: CSASAGVGYTF
DNA: TGCAGTGCTAGTGCTGGGGTTGGCTACACCTTC
J: TRBJ1-2
V: TRBV20-1
D: NA
size: NA

CDR3: CASSRDRGNTGELFF
DNA: TGTGCCAGCAGCAGGGACCGAGGAAACACCGGGGAGCTGTTTTTT
J: TRBJ2-2
V: TRBV5-6
D: NA
size: NA

CDR3: CASSGTDSGNTIYF
DNA: TGTGCCAGCAGCGGGACAGACTCTGGAAACACCATATATTTT
J: TRBJ1-3
V: TRBV6-6
D: TRBD1
size: NA

CDR3: CASSLGPSGDYEQYF
DNA: TGCGCCAGCAGCTTGGGACCTTCTGGGGACTACGAGCAGTACTTC
J: TRBJ2-7
V: TRBV5-1
D: NA
size: NA

CDR3: CASSNPGIAGAHEQFF
DNA: TGTGCCAGTAGTAACCCCGGGATAGCGGGAGCCCATGAGCAGTTCTTC
J: TRBJ2-1
V: TRBV19
D: TRBD2
size: NA

CDR3: CASSLAIDNEQFF
DNA: TGTGCCAGCAGTTTAGCTATCGACAATGAGCAGTTCTTC
J: TRBJ2-1
V: TRBV27
D: NA
size: NA

CDR3: CASSENLRTAQTVLFF
DNA: TGTGCCAGCAGTGAAAACCTAAGGACAGCTCAGACAGTTTTGTTTTTT
J: TRBJ1-4
V: TRBV2
D: NA
size: NA

CDR3: CASSGRTSGSSYNEQFF
DNA: TGTGCCAGCAGCGGAAGGACTAGCGGGAGCTCCTACAATGAGCAGTTCTTC
J: TRBJ2-1
V: TRBV9
D: TRBD2
size: NA

CDR3: CASSDEAGTYEQYF
DNA: TGTGCCAGCAGTGACGAAGCGGGTACTTACGAGCAGTACTTC
J: TRBJ2-7
V: TRBV2
D: NA
size: few

CDR3: CASSATVYNEKLFF
DNA: TGTGCCAGCAGCGCGACGGTCTATAATGAAAAACTGTTTTTT
J: TRBJ1-4
V: TRBV9
D: NA
size: once